These 30 T cell receptor beta chains came from one sample sequenced in a study of cytomegalovirus exposure and HLA in healthy donors. Primers: 60 Vbeta forward and 13 Jbeta reverse. Repertoires were generated with immunoSEQ multiplex PCR, while TCRdb's copy carries only in-frame clones and drops some. Among 150,000 to 200,000 clones, 70% to 80% were seen once, and the ten largest hold approximately 2.2%. The sequenced sample consisted of PBMCs. The receptors were sampled from a woman aged 25 to 39 in good health and CMV-seropositive.

The chain couples TRBV4-3 to TRBJ2-7; 8 nucleotides match TRBD2. Looked up from germline, CDR1 is LGHNA and CDR2 is YSLEER. This CDR3 has 15 residues. The junction had 5 bases not matched to a gene; V was cut back by 1 base and J by 3 bases. This CDR3 reads CASSQGGSGVYEQYF. The CDR3, as DNA: TGCGCCAGCAGCCAAGGCGGTAGCGGGGTCTACGAGCAGTACTTC.

This chain uses TRBV10-2 with TRBJ2-6, with TRBD1 as a possible D gene (5 bases). There are 21 residues in the CDR3. V was trimmed by 0 bases and J by 0 bases, leaving 21 bases between them. CDR1 is WSHSY and CDR2 is SAAADI in the germline V gene. Here the CDR3 DNA reads TGCGCCAGCAGTGAGTCTTCTGTCGCCAGGGTCTCAATCTCTGGGGCCAACGTCCTGACTTTC. This codes for CASSESSVARVSISGANVLTF.

This clone was seen only once. This chain uses TRBV30 with TRBJ1-2; the D is unclear. CDR1 GTSNPN and CDR2 SVGIG come from the germline V gene (reference sequence). With 2 bases removed from V and 9 bases from J, the gap between germline ends came to 16 bases. This CDR3 comprises 13 residues. The CDR3 loop is CAWSPIFTGSYTF. The CDR3 region has the DNA TGTGCCTGGAGTCCCATTTTCACGGGAAGCTACACCTTC.

This chain links TRBV7-8 with TRBJ1-1, with a weak D call TRBD1 (6 bases). This CDR3 has 15 amino acids. The germline V gene has CDR1 SGHVS and CDR2 FQNEAQ. Trimming stripped 2 bases from V and 4 bases from J, with 14 bases between. CDR3 in amino acids: CASSLRGGRGTEAFF. Written as DNA, the CDR3 is TGTGCCAGCAGCTTACGCGGGGGCAGAGGCACTGAAGCTTTCTTT.

The chain links TRBV30 to TRBJ2-5; possible D gene TRBD1, 5 bases. Trimming left V 4 bases short and J 5 bases short, with 8 bases between. Per the germline V gene, CDR1 is GTSNPN and CDR2 is SVGIG (reference sequence). This CDR3 comprises 11 residues. The CDR3 bases are TGTGCCTGGACTAAGGGGGAGACCCAGTACTTC. Protein: CAWTKGETQYF.

This clone came up a few times. V gene TRBV30 combines with J gene TRBJ2-7; 7 bases map to TRBD1. CDR1 is GTSNPN and CDR2 is SVGIG in the germline V gene (reference sequence). CDR3 length: 14 amino acids. With V trimmed by 0 bases and J by 6 bases, 8 bases remained unmatched. The CDR3 bases are TGTGCCTGGAGTGTAGGGACAGTCTTAGCCGAGCAGTACTTC. Protein sequence: CAWSVGTVLAEQYF.

The chain recombines TRBV10-3 with TRBJ2-1; TRBD1 is a possible D gene (5 bases). V was trimmed by 4 bases and J by 7 bases, leaving 14 bases between them. The CDR3 consists of 14 residues. Per the germline V gene, CDR1 is ENHRY and CDR2 is SYGVKD. In nucleotides, the CDR3 is TGTGCCATCAGTGGGGGCTTAATTCGGAATGAGCAGTTCTTC. It yields the protein CAISGGLIRNEQFF.

Comment on this clone: One end of the junction is discordant with germline, which a read error may explain. The V and J genes are TRBV7-9 and TRBJ2-7; 7 bases agree with TRBD1. Germline CDR1 reads SEHNR; CDR2 reads FQNEAQ (reference sequence). This CDR3 region has 14 residues. Here the CDR3 DNA reads TGTTCCAGCAGCTTAGGACAGACAGGGATCGAGCAGTACTTC. This encodes CSSSLGQTGIEQYF.

This clone showed up just a few times. The rearrangement joins TRBV6-6 to TRBJ1-1; 8 bases map to TRBD1. Trimming removed 6 bases from V and 1 base from J; junction bases left unmatched: 4. The CDR3 length is 14 residues. Germline CDR1 is MNHNY and CDR2 is SVGAGI (reference sequence). This CDR3 is CASRQTGENTEAFF. The CDR3 nucleotides are TGTGCCAGCAGACAGACAGGGGAGAACACTGAAGCTTTCTTT.

J is TRBJ2-7 and V is TRBV18; maybe TRBD2 (6 bases). Trimming took off 3 bases at V and 1 base at J, with 13 bases between the two ends. Per the germline V gene, CDR1 is KGHSH and CDR2 is LQKENI. The CDR3 consists of 15 residues. Here the CDR3 reads CASSPGGGGSYEQYF. The CDR3 nucleotides read TGTGCCAGCTCACCGGGGGGAGGAGGTTCCTACGAGCAGTACTTC.

The rearrangement links TRBV28 to TRBJ2-1; 8 nucleotides align to TRBD2. CDR3 length: 13 residues. Germline CDR1 MDHEN, CDR2 SYDVKM. The V segment lost 7 bases and the J segment 8 bases; nucleotides outside the gene matches: 7. Written as DNA, the CDR3 is TGTGCCAGCACCTCCGGGACTAGGGATGAGCAGTTCTTC. Translating it yields CASTSGTRDEQFF.

Regarding this clone: The sample has other DNA sequences that encode this CDR3 too. The chain uses TRBV5-6 and TRBJ2-7; 9 positions match TRBD2. Germline CDR1 is SGHDT and CDR2 is YYEEEE. This CDR3 contains 14 residues. The V gene end was trimmed by 0 bases and the J gene end by 5 bases; junction bases not matched to a gene: 3. For the CDR3, the DNA is TGTGCCAGCAGCTTGGGACTAGCGGTGGACGAGCAGTACTTC. Translated: CASSLGLAVDEQYF.

The genes are TRBV25-1 and TRBJ1-2; the D gene is possibly TRBD1 (6 bases). There are 14 residues in the CDR3. Germline-derived CDR1 and CDR2 are MGHDK and SYGVNS. Between the trimmed V and J ends, which lost 6 bases and 5 bases, there was a span of 16 bases. In nucleotides, the CDR3 is TGTGCCAGCAGCGGGACGGGGACACCGTATGGCTACACCTTC. Protein: CASSGTGTPYGYTF.

The chain combines TRBV7-9 with TRBJ2-1; D remains ambiguous. This CDR3 is built from 12 residues. CDR1 is SEHNR and CDR2 is FQNEAQ in the germline V gene (reference sequence). The V end lost 4 bases, the J end lost 9 bases, and 10 bases lay between the germline ends. CDR3: CASSWLPGEQFF. Written as DNA, the CDR3 is TGTGCCAGCAGCTGGCTACCGGGTGAGCAGTTCTTC. Supplemented by reference TRBV7-9 and TRBJ2-1, the full variable domain reads DTGVSQNPRHKITKRGQNVTFRCDPISEHNRLYWYRQTLGQGPEFLTYFQNEAQLEKSRLLSDRFSAERPKGSFSTLEIQRTEQGDSAMYLCASSWLPGEQFFGPGTRLTVL.

The rearrangement uses TRBV7-2 and TRBJ1-2, with 10 positions matching TRBD1. Germline V gives CDR1 SGHTA, CDR2 FQGNSA. This CDR3 region has 13 residues. J gave up 7 bases and V 9 bases, and 8 bases lay outside the gene matches. CDR3 loop: CASSDRGRGGYTF. For the CDR3, the DNA is TGTGCCAGTTCTGACAGGGGGCGCGGTGGCTACACCTTC.

This clone came up a few times. V usage is TRBV18 and J usage is TRBJ2-7, with D tentatively TRBD1 (5 bases). Germline assignment: CDR1 KGHSH and CDR2 LQKENI. The V gene lost 3 bases and the J gene lost 1 base, with 13 bases spanning the gap. The CDR3 has 15 amino acids. The CDR3 region has the DNA TGTGCCAGCTCACCTCAGACAGCCACTTCCTACGAGCAGTACTTC. Translation gives CASSPQTATSYEQYF.

The V gene is TRBV5-5, the J gene TRBJ2-2, with D possibly TRBD1 on 5 matching bases. Germline-derived CDR1 and CDR2 are SGHKS and YYEKEE (reference sequence). Trimming cost V 6 bases and J 2 bases, with 17 bases left between them. The CDR3 loop spans 16 amino acids. The chain's CDR3 is CASTVSNRGNTGELFF. Here the CDR3 DNA reads TGTGCCAGCACCGTTTCTAATAGGGGTAACACCGGGGAGCTGTTTTTT. The whole variable domain, remainder taken from reference TRBV5-5 and TRBJ2-2, is DAGVTQSPTHLIKTRGQQVTLRCSPISGHKSVSWYQQVLGQGPQFIFQYYEKEERGRGNFPDRFSARQFPNYSSELNVNALLLGDSALYLCASTVSNRGNTGELFFGEGSRLTVL.

The chain employs TRBV28 and TRBJ2-7; D is unresolved. Germline lookup yields CDR1 MDHEN and CDR2 SYDVKM. The CDR3 contains 14 residues. V was shortened by 1 base and J by 4 bases, with 11 bases between the two germline ends. This chain's CDR3 is CASSLLMSEYEQYF. The CDR3 DNA reads as TGTGCCAGCAGTTTATTAATGTCGGAGTACGAGCAGTACTTC.

This clone has just a few counts. The gene calls are TRBV5-6 and TRBJ1-6; 8 nucleotides agree with TRBD1. Germline values: CDR1 SGHDT, CDR2 YYEEEE. This CDR3 comprises 17 residues. V shed 0 bases, J shed 9 bases, and the junction held 11 bases outside the gene matches. For the CDR3, the DNA is TGTGCCAGCAGCTTGGAGCAAAACAGGGGGTGGAGTTCACCCCTCCACTTT. Translated, it gives CASSLEQNRGWSSPLHF.

The chain combines TRBV19 with TRBJ1-2; D is uncertain. Germline V gene data show CDR1 as LNHDA and CDR2 as SQIVND (reference sequence). CDR3 length equals 12 residues. V dropped 1 base and J dropped 5 bases, with 5 bases sitting between them. In nucleotides, the CDR3 is TGTGCCAGTAGTATAGGGCAGTATGGCTACACCTTC. Encoded protein: CASSIGQYGYTF.

The chain uses TRBV5-1 and TRBJ2-5, with D possibly being TRBD2 (5 bases). The CDR3 loop spans 17 amino acids. Trimming took off 0 bases at V and 2 bases at J, with 17 bases between the two ends. Germline assignment: CDR1 SGHRS and CDR2 YFSETQ. In DNA, the CDR3 is TGCGCCAGCAGCTTGGGTCTCCTCACTAGGAATCAAGAGACCCAGTACTTC. This encodes CASSLGLLTRNQETQYF.

The chain is built from TRBV23-1 and TRBJ1-5; unclear D gene. TRBV23-1 is sorted into the ORF group, with uncertain function. The V end was cut by 0 bases, the J end by 3 bases, with 12 bases between. The CDR3 spans 16 residues. This CDR3 is CASSQSRSQNNQPQHF. CDR3 DNA sequence: TGCGCCAGCAGTCAATCCCGGAGCCAAAACAATCAGCCCCAGCATTTT.

The gene calls are TRBV19 and TRBJ2-5, with D hard to call. With the DNA end fitting TRBJ2-7 better, the J assignment may be wrong. The length of the CDR3 is 11 residues. Germline assignment: CDR1 LNHDA and CDR2 SQIVND (reference sequence). The CDR3 DNA follows: TGTGCCAGTAGCGACTCCTACGAGCAGTACTTC. It yields the protein CASSDSYEQYF.

V is TRBV27 and J is TRBJ2-5; 7 bases map to TRBD1. The CDR3 loop spans 14 amino acids. Germline V lookup: CDR1 MNHEY, CDR2 SMNVEV (reference sequence). Losses at the gene ends were 5 bases for V and 2 bases for J; bases not matched to a gene: 5. This CDR3 reads CASSRPGQQETQYF. The CDR3 bases are TGTGCCAGCAGTCGACCGGGACAGCAAGAGACCCAGTACTTC.

The chain links TRBV4-3 to TRBJ2-5; D possibly corresponds to TRBD1 (5 bases). Germline assignment: CDR1 LGHNA and CDR2 YSLEER. This CDR3 comprises 13 residues. The V end was cut by 3 bases, the J end by 5 bases, with 10 bases between. For the CDR3, the DNA is TGCGCCAGCAGCCAGCAGGGTGGGGAGACCCAGTACTTC. This gives the protein CASSQQGGETQYF.

Details on this clone: In the same sample, other DNA sequences code for this CDR3. The DNA of the CDR3 is TGCGCCAGCAGCTTAGGTCAGGGTGGTGGCTACACCTTC. Its translation is CASSLGQGGGYTF. This chain links TRBV5-1 with TRBJ1-2, with D maybe TRBD1 (5 bases). CDR3 length equals 13 residues. The germline V gene encodes CDR1 SGHRS and CDR2 YFSETQ. V dropped 2 bases and J dropped 7 bases, with 12 bases sitting between them.

This rearrangement joins TRBV4-3 to TRBJ2-3, with D possibly TRBD1 on 5 matching bases. The CDR3 totals 15 residues. Trimming pared 4 bases from V and 1 base from J, leaving 12 bases between. Germline CDR1 reads LGHNA; CDR2 reads YSLEER. Written as DNA, the CDR3 is TGCGCCAGCAGCCCTAGGGGATCCGGCACAGATACGCAGTATTTT. Protein: CASSPRGSGTDTQYF.

V and J are TRBV30 and TRBJ2-7; possible D gene TRBD1, 5 bases. V was trimmed by 2 bases and J by 6 bases, leaving 14 bases between them. There are 13 residues in the CDR3. The V gene's germline CDR1 is GTSNPN and CDR2 SVGIG (reference sequence). The CDR3 protein is CAWSSFLQGEQYF. The CDR3 coding sequence is TGTGCCTGGAGTTCCTTCTTGCAGGGCGAGCAGTACTTC.

This clone was observed a single time. The V gene is TRBV28, the J gene TRBJ1-1; no clear D. Germline assignment: CDR1 MDHEN and CDR2 SYDVKM. Trimming left V 11 bases short and J 2 bases short, with 15 bases between. This CDR3 is 13 amino acids long. DNA of the CDR3: TGTGCCGCTAGACGTTCCTTAAACACTGAAGCTTTCTTT. It codes for CAARRSLNTEAFF.

This CDR3 reads CASSEVGFGGTGGDEQYF. The CDR3 nucleotides are TGTGCCAGCAGTGAAGTCGGGTTTGGCGGGACAGGGGGCGACGAGCAGTACTTC. The rearrangement uses TRBV6-1 and TRBJ2-7; 12 nucleotides line up with TRBD1. Germline-derived CDR1 and CDR2 are MNHNS and SASEGT. CDR3 length: 18 amino acids. Germline trimming cut 1 base from V and 5 bases from J; bases unmatched to any gene: 12.